The 3 T cell receptor beta chains below come from one sample, sequenced in a study of T cells in Graves' hyperthyroidism and ophthalmopathy. There were TCR beta CDR3 regions amplified from RNA transcripts. The HTBI primer set served for first-round RT-PCR of the TCR CDR3. TCRdb used MiXCR to reprocess the multiplex PCR reads, holding one entry per CDR3 protein. This sample has roughly 500,000 distinct CDR3 sequences, with over 11% found just once. Sequenced sample: blood. These receptors originate from a woman in her 30s with Graves' hyperthyroidism that later progressed to Graves' ophthalmopathy.

This clonotype was seen repeatedly, ten times or more. This chain uses TRBV25-1 with TRBJ2-1; 12 nucleotides align to TRBD2. The CDR3 spans 17 residues. Germline V gene sequence: CDR1 MGHDK, CDR2 SYGVNS. The V and J ends lost 7 bases and 9 bases, in that order; junction bases with no gene match: 16. CDR3 residues: CASTPLQASGRGIEQFF. The DNA for the CDR3 is TGTGCCAGCACCCCTCTCCAGGCTAGCGGGAGGGGGATTGAGCAGTTCTTC.

This clonotype was observed at least ten times. The gene calls are TRBV29-1 and TRBJ1-1, with 7 bases identical to TRBD1. This CDR3 contains 13 residues. Germline values: CDR1 SQVTM, CDR2 ANQGSEA. With V trimmed by 4 bases and J by 5 bases, 7 bases remained unmatched. CDR3 sequence (DNA): TGCAGCGTTGTACGGCAGGGGGGGACTGAAGCTTTCTTT. Translation: CSVVRQGGTEAFF.

Comments on this clonotype: A much more abundant neighbour one base away suggests this may be a read error. The CDR3 carries no conserved terminal phenylalanine or tryptophan, so it likely arises from a read error. The chain is built from TRBV14 and TRBJ1-4, with 10 bases identical to TRBD1. The CDR3 consists of 16 residues. Germline lookup yields CDR1 SGHDN and CDR2 FVKESK. V dropped 4 bases and J dropped 3; count of bases not matched to a gene: 5. The CDR3: CASSRTGTGANEKLFS. CDR3 DNA sequence: TGTGCCAGCAGCCGGACCGGGACAGGGGCTAATGAAAAACTGTTTTCT.